These 18 T cell receptor beta chains share one sample of origin, sequenced in a study of T cells in Graves' hyperthyroidism and ophthalmopathy. Amplification yielded TCR beta CDR3 regions, with RNA transcripts as the source. The primer set for the first-round RT-PCR of the TCR CDR3 was HTBI. TCRdb fed the multiplex PCR reads into MiXCR, producing one record per CDR3 protein. The repertoire holds a few hundred thousand distinct CDR3 sequences, roughly 13% seen once, with roughly 5.7% in the top ten. Sequenced: blood. Receptors originate from a woman aged 25 to 39 with Graves' hyperthyroidism that later progressed to Graves' ophthalmopathy.

This clonotype occurred many times. The chain links TRBV5-4 to TRBJ1-2; D may be TRBD1 (5 bases). CDR1 SGHNT and CDR2 YYREEE come from the germline V gene (reference sequence). Trimming shortened V by 4 bases and J by 1 base, and 14 bases separated the two germline ends. The CDR3 runs to 15 residues. The DNA of the CDR3 is TGTGCCAGCAGCATCGACAGCGCCTTTAACTATGGCTACACCTTC. It yields the protein CASSIDSAFNYGYTF.

V is TRBV5-5 and J is TRBJ2-7, with D possibly being TRBD2 (5 bases). V lost 4 bases and J 4 bases, leaving 18 bases between the germline ends. Germline lookup yields CDR1 SGHKS and CDR2 YYEKEE (reference sequence). The CDR3 is made up of 15 amino acids. The CDR3 sequence: CASSPPGSELYEQYF. The DNA of the CDR3 is TGTGCCAGCAGCCCGCCGGGGTCTGAACTTTACGAGCAGTACTTC.

This clonotype showed up many times. The chain couples TRBV6-1 to TRBJ2-1; 13 nucleotides match TRBD2. Germline values: CDR1 MNHNS, CDR2 SASEGT. The CDR3 is 14 residues long. V shed 5 bases and J 9 bases; nucleotides not matched to a gene: 4. Here the CDR3 reads CASSPLAGGTEQFF. The CDR3 nucleotides are TGTGCCAGCAGTCCACTAGCGGGAGGGACTGAGCAGTTCTTC.

The chain has TRBV2 and TRBJ1-4; D is unresolved. V dropped 4 bases and J dropped 8 bases, with 8 bases sitting between them. The CDR3 is 12 amino acids. Germline CDR1 is SNHLY and CDR2 is FYNNEI. CDR3 residues: CASSGQGEKLFF. The CDR3 nucleotides are TGTGCCAGCAGTGGTCAAGGGGAAAAACTGTTTTTT.

This clonotype was detected many times. V is TRBV18 and J is TRBJ2-6; D possibly corresponds to TRBD1 (5 bases). This CDR3 comprises 14 residues. Per the germline V gene, CDR1 is KGHSH and CDR2 is LQKENI. Trimming took off 0 bases at V and 12 bases at J, with 12 bases between the two ends. CDR3 DNA sequence: TGTGCCAGCTCACCACCGTCAGGGTCTGGCGTCCTGACTTTC. Encoded protein: CASSPPSGSGVLTF.

The chain is built from TRBV20-1 and TRBJ1-1, with D maybe TRBD1 (5 bases). V lost 2 bases to trimming and J lost 6 bases, with 13 bases between them. This CDR3 region has 13 residues. Germline CDR1 and CDR2: DFQATT and SNEGSKA (reference sequence). The CDR3 DNA sequence: TGCAGTGCTAGACAGGGAGGGAGCCCTGAAGCTTTCTTT. Residues: CSARQGGSPEAFF.

This clonotype has only a few counts. The V and J genes are TRBV24-1 and TRBJ2-1, with 10 bases fitting TRBD1. Germline V gives CDR1 KGHDR, CDR2 SFDVKD. J gave up 2 bases and V 4 bases, and 7 bases lay outside the gene matches. This CDR3 has 17 amino acids. The chain's CDR3 is CATSDSMGQGTYNEQFF. DNA of the CDR3: TGTGCCACCAGTGACTCTATGGGACAGGGGACCTACAATGAGCAGTTCTTC.

V and J are TRBV5-8 and TRBJ1-5, with 8 bases that match TRBD1. CDR1 and CDR2 (germline): SGHTS, YDEGEE. This CDR3 has 15 amino acids. V lost 3 bases, J lost 3 bases, and 5 bases stayed unmatched. The CDR3 bases are TGTGCCAGCAGCTCCTTCCAGGGGGCCAATCAGCCCCAGCATTTT. It specifies CASSSFQGANQPQHF.

This clonotype was seen repeatedly, ten times or more. The V gene is TRBV3-1, the J gene TRBJ2-1, with D unresolved. This CDR3 has 11 residues. In germline, CDR1 is LGHDT, CDR2 YNNKEL (reference sequence). The V gene lost 5 bases and the J gene lost 8 bases, with 7 bases spanning the gap. The CDR3, as DNA: TGTGCCAGCAGCAGCCGGGATGAGCAGTTCTTC. Translation: CASSSRDEQFF.

This clonotype was counted ten times or more. The chain is built from TRBV12-3 or TRBV12-4 and TRBJ1-3, with D unclear. The CDR3 loop spans 15 amino acids. Trimming left V 10 bases short and J 0 bases short, with 16 bases between. As DNA, the CDR3 is TGTGCCACGGCAGGCAGACCCTTCTCTGGAAACACCATATATTTT. It yields the protein CATAGRPFSGNTIYF.

This clonotype was found a few times. This chain uses TRBV12-3 or TRBV12-4 with TRBJ2-2; D perhaps matches TRBD2 (5 bases). V was clipped by 7 bases and J by 7 bases, with 10 bases between them. This CDR3 has 12 amino acids. The CDR3 loop reads CASTFGVGELFF. For the CDR3, the DNA is TGTGCCAGCACCTTCGGGGTCGGGGAGCTGTTTTTT.

This clonotype was recorded at least ten times. The J gene is TRBJ2-3, the V gene TRBV20-1; D is perhaps TRBD2 (6 bases). V dropped 4 bases and J dropped 3 bases, with 14 bases sitting between them. In germline, CDR1 is DFQATT, CDR2 SNEGSKA (reference sequence). CDR3 length: 14 amino acids. Here the CDR3 reads CSAIGTGGTDTQYF. The CDR3 DNA is TGCAGTGCTATAGGGACTGGCGGGACAGATACGCAGTATTTT.

Ten or more counts support this clonotype. The J gene is TRBJ2-7, the V gene TRBV30; D gene ambiguous. This CDR3 has 12 residues. V shed 1 base and J shed 2 bases, with 6 bases lying between them. In germline, CDR1 is GTSNPN, CDR2 SVGIG (reference sequence). The CDR3 spells CAWSGGAYEQYF. The DNA for the CDR3 is TGTGCCTGGAGTGGTGGAGCCTACGAGCAGTACTTC.

This clonotype was seen ten or more times. The chain recombines TRBV18 with TRBJ1-4, with D tentatively TRBD1 (6 bases). The CDR3 totals 18 residues. CDR1 KGHSH and CDR2 LQKENI come from the germline V gene. Trimming pared 0 bases from V and 0 bases from J, leaving 14 bases between. Here the CDR3 DNA reads TGTGCCAGCTCACCACCTGCGGGGGCGTTGGCAACTAATGAAAAACTGTTTTTT. Translated, it gives CASSPPAGALATNEKLFF. Full variable domain (outside the CDR3, taken from reference TRBV18 and TRBJ1-4): NAGVMQNPRHLVRRRGQEARLRCSPMKGHSHVYWYRQLPEEGLKFMVYLQKENIIDESGMPKERFSAEFPKEGPSILRIQQVVRGDSAAYFCASSPPAGALATNEKLFFGSGTQLSVL.

This clonotype was found many times. This chain connects TRBV28 to TRBJ1-4; D is perhaps TRBD1 (5 bases). Between the trimmed V and J ends, which lost 6 bases and 0 bases, there was a span of 11 bases. This CDR3 contains 15 residues. Germline loops: CDR1 MDHEN, CDR2 SYDVKM. In DNA, the CDR3 is TGTGCCAGCAGGGTCCAGGGAGCAACTAATGAAAAACTGTTTTTT. As protein: CASRVQGATNEKLFF.

Many counts were recorded for this clonotype. The chain has TRBV29-1 and TRBJ2-1; D not certain. V was clipped by 4 bases and J by 5 bases, with 21 bases between them. CDR3 size: 16 residues. Germline CDR1 SQVTM, CDR2 ANQGSEA. CDR3 DNA sequence: TGCAGCGTTGCGAGTCGTGGGGAAAGCCTAGACAATGAGCAGTTCTTC. Translating it yields CSVASRGESLDNEQFF.

This clonotype turned up a few times. The rearrangement links TRBV4-3 to TRBJ1-4; D may be TRBD1 (6 bases). This CDR3 is built from 15 residues. Germline V gene data show CDR1 as LGHNA and CDR2 as YSLEER. V shed 2 bases and J shed 4 bases, with 11 bases lying between them. DNA for the CDR3: TGCGCCAGCAGCCAATCGACAGGACATAATGAAAAACTGTTTTTT. Translating gives CASSQSTGHNEKLFF.

Ten or more counts support this clonotype. V gene TRBV2 combines with J gene TRBJ1-1, with D hard to call. The germline V gene encodes CDR1 SNHLY and CDR2 FYNNEI. This CDR3 is built from 15 residues. V lost 3 bases and J 0 bases, leaving 11 bases between the germline ends. CDR3 sequence (DNA): TGTGCCAGCAGTGAGAACACCCCATTGAACACTGAAGCTTTCTTT. It translates to CASSENTPLNTEAFF.